One and the same sample provided the 8 T cell receptor beta chains below, sequenced in a study of T cell responses to AZD1222 COVID-19 vaccine. Here immunoSEQ multiplex PCR was the method, and the copy in TCRdb shows in-frame clones only, minus some. This table holds approximately 150,000 clones, roughly 90% found once. The material sequenced was peripheral blood, taken 28 days after the second dose of the MenACWY control vaccine. These receptors originate from an adult who received the MenACWY meningococcal vaccine as a control.

This clone has more than one count but fewer than ten. The chain joins TRBV9 to TRBJ1-2; D is uncertain. CDR1 SGDLS and CDR2 YYNGEE come from the germline V gene. The CDR3 spans 15 residues. V was trimmed by 0 bases and J by 3 bases, leaving 12 bases between them. DNA for the CDR3: TGTGCCAGCAGCGTAGATGGGGTTTCCTACTATGGCTACACCTTC. It translates to CASSVDGVSYYGYTF.

The chain combines TRBV6-6 with TRBJ2-1, with no clear D. Trimming took off 10 bases at V and 4 bases at J, with 11 bases between the two ends. The CDR3 extends over 12 amino acids. The germline V gene encodes CDR1 MNHNY and CDR2 SVGAGI (reference sequence). The chain's CDR3 is CATQVGYNEQFF. CDR3 coding DNA: TGTGCCACCCAAGTTGGGTACAATGAGCAGTTCTTC.

The chain couples TRBV9 to TRBJ2-7, with D tentatively TRBD2 (5 bases). V gave up 4 bases and J gave up 0 bases, with 17 bases separating them. Germline CDR1 SGDLS, CDR2 YYNGEE. The length of the CDR3 is 16 residues. The CDR3 protein is CASSPLGGRSSYEQYF. The CDR3, as DNA: TGTGCCAGCAGCCCCCTTGGAGGCCGCAGCTCCTACGAGCAGTACTTC.

This sequence joins TRBV4-1 and TRBJ2-7; the D call may be TRBD1 or TRBD2 (5 bases each). Germline-derived CDR1 and CDR2 are MGHRA and YSYEKL. The CDR3 is 16 residues long. The V end lost 1 base, the J end lost 0 bases, and 13 bases lay between the germline ends. As DNA, the CDR3 is TGCGCCAGCAGCCAAGTAGGGACGGGCAGCTCCTACGAGCAGTACTTC. It specifies CASSQVGTGSSYEQYF.

The DNA for the CDR3 is TGTGCCAGCAGCTTAGTAGCGGGGCGCACAGATACGCAGTATTTT. This encodes CASSLVAGRTDTQYF. This rearrangement joins TRBV7-8 to TRBJ2-3; TRBD2 aligns across 8 bases. V lost 1 base and J lost 1; bases outside the gene matches: 1. Germline V gene data show CDR1 as SGHVS and CDR2 as FQNEAQ. There are 15 residues in the CDR3.

The CDR3 DNA reads as TGTGCCAGCAGCTTTCGTTGGGACGAAAAACTGTTTTTT. Protein product: CASSFRWDEKLFF. The chain carries TRBV7-9 and TRBJ1-4; D might be TRBD1 (5 bases). Deletions cut 3 bases from V and 8 bases from J, with 10 bases between. CDR3 size: 13 residues. Per germline, CDR1 SEHNR and CDR2 FQNEAQ (reference sequence).

V usage is TRBV7-2 and J usage is TRBJ1-2, with unresolved D. Germline CDR1 and CDR2: SGHTA and FQGNSA. V lost 5 bases and J lost 7, with 17 bases in between. The CDR3 has 14 residues. The CDR3 protein is CASSPSRMQLGYTF. The CDR3 region has the DNA TGTGCCAGCAGCCCCTCCAGGATGCAGCTTGGCTACACCTTC.

CDR3 sequence reads: CAWSDGESEAFF. CDR3 sequence (DNA): TGTGCCTGGAGTGACGGGGAATCTGAAGCTTTCTTT. The chain uses TRBV30 and TRBJ1-1; D is uncertain. Between the trimmed V and J ends, which lost 1 base and 6 bases, there was a span of 9 bases. CDR3 length: 12 amino acids. The germline V gene encodes CDR1 GTSNPN and CDR2 SVGIG (reference sequence).